Listed below are T cell receptor beta chains from one sample, sequenced in a study of tumor and adjacent non-tumor tissue in lung cancer. A single record per CDR3 protein comes from TCRdb applying MiXCR to the multiplex PCR reads. The sample yields around 200,000 distinct CDR3 sequences, less than 80% seen once. Specimen: lung tumor tissue. The receptor source for this set is a man aged 60 to 75 with non-small cell lung cancer. Each CDR3 is given with its conserved first and last residue.

V gene	J gene	CDR3 protein
TRBV6-1	TRBJ1-5	CASSDIGIGGNQPQHF
TRBV20-1	TRBJ1-2	CSARGPSNYGYNF
TRBV11-3	TRBJ1-4	CASSPGPRVIEKLFF
TRBV6-2/TRBV6-3	TRBJ2-2	CASSSTGLGELFF
TRBV6-5	.	CASSYPSDYSYEQFF
TRBV4-3	TRBJ1-4	CASSPSATGGGEKLFF
TRBV29-1	TRBJ2-5	CSVGLAGSQETQYF
TRBV11-3	TRBJ2-2	CESSSNGGGTNTGELFF
TRBV12-3/TRBV12-4	TRBJ1-2	CASSLVVGHNYGYTF
TRBV4-2	TRBJ2-3	CASSQLGSDTQYF
TRBV11-1	TRBJ2-7	CASSGTNGTADKQYF
TRBV12-3/TRBV12-4	TRBJ1-4	CAGNKDRGNEKLFF
TRBV12-3/TRBV12-4	TRBJ1-5	CASSLSAHTNQPQHF
TRBV20-1	.	CSTSWPGVHTDTQHF
TRBV19	TRBJ1-6	CASSSTGASPLHF
TRBV11-3	TRBJ2-5	CASSETSGGAENQYF
TRBV7-2	TRBJ2-3	CASSPAASTQYF
TRBV20-1	TRBJ1-1	CSASRDRSEAFF
TRBV4-3	TRBJ2-3	CASSQDLGVYADTQYF
TRBV20-1	TRBJ2-3	CIVIGLARTDTQYF
TRBV5-5	TRBJ2-6	CASSLGGTGTNVLTF
TRBV11-3	TRBJ2-3	CASSSGRVGGDTQYF
TRBV20-1	TRBJ2-3	CSVLAGDSTDTQYF
TRBV11-3	TRBJ2-1	CASSTGLAGENEQFF
TRBV6-1	TRBJ2-3	CASSDSARGTDTQYF
TRBV9	TRBJ2-1	CASSATGSINEQFF
TRBV20-1	TRBJ1-6	CSALQEHGRPHRF
TRBV5-1	TRBJ2-1	CASSSAGQKNSEQFF
TRBV6-5	TRBJ2-6	CASSYRKPGANVLTF
TRBV29-1	TRBJ2-5	CSASTGVQETQYF
TRBV20-1	TRBJ2-7	CSAIPGGELSYEQYF
TRBV6-2/TRBV6-3	TRBJ2-7	CAGSFGTSGTYEQYF
TRBV6-5	TRBJ2-7	CTSISPGNYEQYF
TRBV5-6	TRBJ2-1	CVSIPLRLAYEQFF
TRBV11-3	TRBJ2-1	CASSLESGQGYNEQFF
TRBV20-1	TRBJ2-7	CSTAAGAVGTYEQYF
TRBV28	TRBJ2-5	CSSSSNWTQNF
TRBV28	TRBJ1-5	CASSFSGKGNQSQHF
TRBV6-6	TRBJ2-1	CASSASGSVYNEQFF
TRBV6-2/TRBV6-3	TRBJ2-1	CASTRLAGVLNDQFF
TRBV20-1	TRBJ2-7	CSARDLYEHYF
TRBV6-2/TRBV6-3	TRBJ1-2	CARSFGQGYDGYTF